This T cell receptor (beta chain) was recovered during a study of cytomegalovirus exposure and HLA in healthy donors. In its sample, this clone was seen a few times. Antigen specificity is unknown. Findings and limits, study-wide: The later analysis indicated that the majority of CMV-associated TCR beta chains appeared HLA-restricted.

This CDR3 is 13 amino acids long. CDR1 is SGHDN and CDR2 is FVKESK in the germline V gene. Trimming at V came to 3 bases and at J to 4 bases, leaving 2 bases not matched to a gene. With 60 Vbeta and 13 Jbeta primers, the PCR was carried out. The repertoire was sequenced with immunoSEQ multiplex PCR; TCRdb's copy has only in-frame clones and lacks some. Of 90,000 to 110,000 clones in the sample, 76% are singletons; the top ten hold approximately 8.2%. Sequenced sample: PBMCs. The chain has TRBV14 and TRBJ1-1; 7 nucleotides match TRBD1. The receptor comes from a middle-aged man in good health and CMV-seropositive. CDR3 region: CASSHYRGTEAFF. Written as DNA, the CDR3 is TGTGCCAGCAGCCACTACAGGGGCACTGAAGCTTTCTTT.